Listed below are T cell receptor beta chains from one sample, sequenced in a study of cytomegalovirus exposure and HLA in healthy donors. The data were produced by immunoSEQ multiplex PCR, yet TCRdb's version contains in-frame clones alone and is incomplete. The table has 250,000 to 400,000 clones, 88% seen once. Sequenced material: PBMCs. All receptors come from a man aged 25-45 years in good health and CMV-seronegative. CDR3s include the opening cysteine and the closing phenylalanine or tryptophan. D genes are given only for firm matches. The listing skips clone size in some rows; elsewhere it reads once, few, many or a size class.

abundance: .; d_gene: .; v_gene: TRBV5-1; j_gene: TRBJ1-2; CDR3aa: CASSPQGYGYTF; CDR3nt: TGCGCCAGCAGCCCTCAGGGCTATGGCTACACCTTC
abundance: .; d_gene: TRBD2; v_gene: TRBV7-8; j_gene: TRBJ2-1; CDR3aa: CASRGGQGSWHEQFF; CDR3nt: TGTGCCAGCCGGGGGGGGCAGGGTTCATGGCATGAGCAGTTCTTC
abundance: .; d_gene: .; v_gene: TRBV6-5; j_gene: TRBJ1-1; CDR3aa: CASSGRPRAEAFF; CDR3nt: TGTGCCAGCTCCGGGAGGCCCAGGGCTGAAGCTTTCTTT
abundance: .; d_gene: .; v_gene: TRBV30; j_gene: TRBJ1-3; CDR3aa: CAWSWAPGNTIYF; CDR3nt: TGTGCCTGGAGTTGGGCGCCTGGAAACACCATATATTTT
abundance: few; d_gene: .; v_gene: TRBV10-1; j_gene: TRBJ1-6; CDR3aa: CASSDFQGWNSPLHF; CDR3nt: TGCGCCAGCAGTGATTTCCAGGGTTGGAATTCACCCCTCCACTTT
abundance: .; d_gene: .; v_gene: TRBV19; j_gene: TRBJ2-3; CDR3aa: CASSISTSTDTQYF; CDR3nt: TGTGCCAGTAGTATATCGACTAGCACAGATACGCAGTATTTT
abundance: .; d_gene: .; v_gene: TRBV6-6; j_gene: TRBJ1-2; CDR3aa: CASSYSMGAGGYTF; CDR3nt: TGTGCCAGCAGTTACTCGATGGGAGCGGGTGGCTACACCTTC
abundance: .; d_gene: TRBD1; v_gene: TRBV2; j_gene: TRBJ1-5; CDR3aa: CASNRDRDPGNQPQHF; CDR3nt: TGTGCCAGCAACCGGGACAGGGACCCAGGCAATCAGCCCCAGCATTTT
abundance: .; d_gene: TRBD1; v_gene: TRBV6-6; j_gene: TRBJ1-1; CDR3aa: CASSKQGTAFF; CDR3nt: TGTGCCAGCAGCAAACAGGGGACCGCTTTCTTT
abundance: .; d_gene: .; v_gene: TRBV11-2; j_gene: TRBJ2-1; CDR3aa: CASSLERYNEQFF; CDR3nt: TGTGCCAGCAGCTTAGAACGGTACAATGAGCAGTTCTTC
abundance: .; d_gene: .; v_gene: TRBV7-2; j_gene: TRBJ2-7; CDR3aa: CASSLAGSSYEQYF; CDR3nt: TGTGCCAGCAGCTTAGCAGGGAGCTCCTACGAGCAGTACTTC
abundance: .; d_gene: .; v_gene: TRBV4-2; j_gene: TRBJ1-2; CDR3aa: CASSAGDYYGYTF; CDR3nt: TGTGCCAGCAGCGCGGGAGATTACTATGGCTACACCTTC